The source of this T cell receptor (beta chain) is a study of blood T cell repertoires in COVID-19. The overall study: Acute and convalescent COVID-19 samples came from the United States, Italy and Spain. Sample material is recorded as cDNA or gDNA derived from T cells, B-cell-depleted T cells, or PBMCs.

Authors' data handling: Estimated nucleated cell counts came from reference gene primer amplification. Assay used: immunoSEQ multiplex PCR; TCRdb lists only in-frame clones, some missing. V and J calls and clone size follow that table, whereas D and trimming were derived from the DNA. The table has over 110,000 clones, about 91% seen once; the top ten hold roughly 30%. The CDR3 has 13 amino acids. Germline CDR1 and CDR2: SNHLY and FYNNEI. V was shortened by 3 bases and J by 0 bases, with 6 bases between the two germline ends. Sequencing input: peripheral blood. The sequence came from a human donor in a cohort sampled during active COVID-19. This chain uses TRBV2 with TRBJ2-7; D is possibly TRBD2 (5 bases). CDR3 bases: TGTGCCAGCAGTGACGGGAACTCCTACGAGCAGTACTTC. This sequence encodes CASSDGNSYEQYF. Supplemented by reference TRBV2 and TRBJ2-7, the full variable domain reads EPEVTQTPSHQVTQMGQEVILRCVPISNHLYFYWYRQILGQKVEFLVSFYNNEISEKSEIFDDQFSVERPDGSNFTLKIRSTKLEDSAMYFCASSDGNSYEQYFGPGTRLTVT.